This is a list of T cell receptor beta chains from one sample in a study of PD-L1 blockade in urothelial cancer. Produced via immunoSEQ multiplex PCR; TCRdb's table is partial and in-frame only. Counted here are about 76,000 clones, 91% occurring once; the ten biggest clones make up 0.87%. The material sequenced was PBMCs, taken around atezolizumab (anti-PD-L1) treatment. All receptors derive from a woman over 75 with urothelial cancer. Both conserved end residues are trimmed from each CDR3. Clone sizes are given selectively: once, few, many, or a class where the clone is expanded.

v_gene	abundance	len	CDR3aa
TRBV6-4	NA	11	ASRSTGRTEAF
TRBV27	NA	15	ASSFLPLAGDYNEQF
TRBV9	once	11	ASSSFTGYEQY
TRBV2	NA	12	ASTRTGQSYEQY
TRBV7-9	NA	13	ASSHPRDSIYEQY
TRBV6-5	NA	12	ASSYTGSGNTIY
TRBV19	few	12	ASMGQGAGQPQH
TRBV10-2	once	11	ASEGQNTGELF
TRBV18	NA	15	ASSPIGGTRGYNEQF
TRBV28	NA	16	ASSTMGQLLRGYNEQF
TRBV7-3	NA	13	ASSLTSGLGYEQF
TRBV5-1	NA	12	ASSYQTGVNEQF
TRBV28	NA	12	ASTTTGGNQPQH
TRBV19	NA	14	ASSTRQGAGQETQY
TRBV28	NA	10	ASSLSRVSAF
TRBV11-2	NA	13	ASSLEGLATDTQY
TRBV5-4	NA	15	ASSLRTGHSGANVLT
TRBV6-5	NA	13	ASSRTGGSYNEQF
TRBV28	NA	11	ASSAAAGEKLF
TRBV5-1	NA	13	ASSWGGRERAEAF
TRBV5-1	NA	11	ASRIGGTDTQY
TRBV30	NA	9	ARRVGTEAF